Listed here is a single TCR beta chain. Its specificity is not known. Treatment specified: some 20 received Ad26.COV2.S at low or high dose, single or two shots; 5 received placebo; per-sample allocation not given. Following the first vaccine or placebo injection, samples were taken on day 63. SARS-CoV-2 spike from the Wuhan strain was encoded by the vaccine, an Ad26 vector. Data came from immunoSEQ multiplex PCR; TCRdb stores just in-frame clones and leaves some out. The sample has about 350,000 clones, approximately 84% seen once. The data derive from a study of Ad26.COV2.S vaccination and SARS-CoV-2 variants. Study-wide context: Intramuscular Ad26.COV2.S doses were given once or twice, 56 days apart. Study-wide results and caveats: Post-vaccination breadth of spike-specific CD8+ and CD4+ T cell responses was reportedly substantial.

The CDR3 length is 14 residues. Trimming cost V 6 bases and J 6 bases; bases outside gene matches: 2. Germline assignment: CDR1 WSHSY and CDR2 SAAADI. V is TRBV10-2 and J is TRBJ2-2, with 12 positions matching TRBD1. This clonotype was obtained from a person between 18 and 65 years old who received the Ad26.COV2.S COVID-19 vaccine or a placebo. This material consisted of peripheral blood, taken in a trial of Ad26.COV2.S vaccine versus placebo. The CDR3: CASRGTGGPGELFF. In DNA form, the CDR3 reads TGCGCCAGCAGGGGGACAGGGGGCCCCGGGGAGCTGTTTTTT.